This is a list of T cell receptor beta chains from one sample in a study of T cell repertoires in cytomegalovirus infection. Their target antigens are unknown. TCRdb reprocessed the reads via MiXCR and lists one record per CDR3 protein. The sample records around 800,000 distinct CDR3 sequences, 32% being singletons. The sample in question was cultured CD8+ T cells from PBMCs, obtained from culture after CMV antigen stimulation. Every receptor here comes from a human donor in good health (CMV status not recorded). Some clones in this sample may be carry-over from other donors' samples. CDR3s include the opening cysteine and the closing phenylalanine or tryptophan. The order of the fields is V gene, J gene, CDR3 protein.

>TRBV5-5|TRBJ2-3
CASSRRGGGAQDTQYF
>TRBV2|TRBJ1-1
CASSDLPRGTEAFF
>TRBV7-6|TRBJ1-5
CASSLDSNSNQPQHF
>TRBV12-3/TRBV12-4|TRBJ2-2
CASSFVAENTGELFF
>TRBV7-9|TRBJ1-2
CASSHGLSSNYGYTF
>TRBV6-1|TRBJ1-3
CASSEWQTNSGNTIYF
>TRBV7-6|TRBJ1-2
CASSLASSDSNYGYTF
>TRBV20-1|TRBJ2-2
CSARDRAGMYTGELFF
>TRBV27|TRBJ1-4
CASSSYAGTGGEKLFF
>TRBV6-2/TRBV6-3|TRBJ2-3
CASSYGQDSTDTQYF
>TRBV25-1|TRBJ1-2
CASSGESREGYTF
>TRBV12-3/TRBV12-4|TRBJ2-1
CANSPTSYNEQFF
>TRBV4-1|TRBJ1-4
CASSPGGQATNEKLFF
>TRBV4-1|TRBJ2-3
CASSQGTDPFTDTQYF
>TRBV29-1|TRBJ1-1
CSVEDYRENTEAFF
>TRBV2|TRBJ1-2
CASPEGSTGYTF
>TRBV28|TRBJ1-4
CASSLLSRSLNEKLFF
>TRBV2|TRBJ1-6
CASNWDSSYNSPLHF
>TRBV27|TRBJ2-3
CASSFGLAGASADTQYF
>TRBV4-3|TRBJ2-5
CASSFLAGGLQETQYF
>TRBV6-1|TRBJ2-7
CASSRDLREQYF
>TRBV19|TRBJ2-1
CASSARTGHNEQFF
>TRBV27|TRBJ1-2
CASRADRNFGYTF
>TRBV10-3|TRBJ2-7
CAIRGGDRVYEQYF
>TRBV12-5|TRBJ2-1
CASGLVGSGIGNEQFF
>TRBV5-6|TRBJ2-1
CASSLGTGAHEQFF
>TRBV7-9|TRBJ1-2
CASSLTQDGYTF
>TRBV6-2/TRBV6-3|TRBJ1-1
CASSNPWRAFF
>TRBV6-6|TRBJ1-1
CASSPREAGNTEAFF
>TRBV12-5|TRBJ2-5
CASGLDPTGERETQYF
>TRBV6-1|TRBJ2-3
CASSENQGMQYF
>TRBV7-8|TRBJ1-6
CASSHGGNNSPLHF
>TRBV11-2|TRBJ1-4
CASSPGDRPVATNEKLFF
>TRBV6-2/TRBV6-3|TRBJ1-5
CASSYPAVPDRSFYSNQPQHF
>TRBV20-1|TRBJ2-6
CSAPNGDSGTNVLTF
>TRBV12-3/TRBV12-4|TRBJ2-5
CASSLTVIGTQYF
>TRBV28|TRBJ2-5
CASSNLRAQETQYF
>TRBV5-1|TRBJ2-3
CASKGGLAIYTDTQYF
>TRBV6-1|TRBJ2-2
CASSEAWGQSSTGELFF
>TRBV6-1|TRBJ2-3
CASSGGLTTDTQYF
>TRBV7-9|TRBJ2-5
CASNIPAGRETQYF
>TRBV7-6|TRBJ2-1
CASSLAASGTGTANEQFF
>TRBV19|TRBJ2-1
CASSTQGVSYNEQFF
>TRBV28|TRBJ2-3
CASSFSGVGDTQYF
>TRBV5-8|TRBJ2-1
CASSLSPPGGEYNEQFF
>TRBV13|TRBJ1-3
CASSDGRGLFGNTIYF
>TRBV4-1|TRBJ2-1
CASSQEPVRVSDDEQFF
>TRBV11-2|TRBJ2-3
CASSLEIADTQYF
>TRBV7-6|TRBJ2-3
CASSLIPLAGGSTDTQYF
>TRBV19|TRBJ1-5
CASTPWDRTNQPQHF
>TRBV12-5|TRBJ2-5
CASGFRTGEETQYF
>TRBV4-1|TRBJ2-7
CASSQAPGAAYEQYF
>TRBV24-1|TRBJ2-5
CATRGTGLETQYF
>TRBV6-1|TRBJ2-1
CASSRQGWNEQFF
>TRBV9|TRBJ2-3
CATSGGAGTDTQYF
>TRBV4-1|TRBJ1-5
CASSLSEGNQPQHF
>TRBV9|TRBJ1-2
CASSAGRTF